Listed below are T cell receptor beta chains from one sample, sequenced in a study of blood T cell repertoires in COVID-19. Assay used: immunoSEQ multiplex PCR; TCRdb lists only in-frame clones, some missing. The sample carries approximately 170,000 clones, 70% to 90% recorded once. Sequencing was done on a sample of peripheral blood. These receptors were obtained from a man aged 18-30 years who had recovered from COVID-19. Each CDR3 is given with its conserved first and last residue. A D gene is named only where the DNA matches it firmly. A clone size is listed for some rows: how often the clone was seen (once, few, many), or a class if it is expanded.

CDR3 DNA: TGCGCCAGCGCCTTAAACAGGGCTATGGCTGAAGCTTTCTTT; CDR3 protein: CASALNRAMAEAFF; clone size: NA; J gene: TRBJ1-1; D gene: NA; V gene: TRBV5-1
CDR3 DNA: TGTGCCAGCAGTTACAGGGGGGGGAACACTGAAGCTTTCTTT; CDR3 protein: CASSYRGGNTEAFF; clone size: NA; J gene: TRBJ1-1; D gene: TRBD1; V gene: TRBV27
CDR3 DNA: TGTGCCAGCAGTTCCGACAGAGGTGGCTACACCTTC; CDR3 protein: CASSSDRGGYTF; clone size: few; J gene: TRBJ1-2; D gene: NA; V gene: TRBV11-2
CDR3 DNA: TGTGCCAGTAGTATGCAGGGAACCCCTAGCAATCAGCCCCAGCATTTT; CDR3 protein: CASSMQGTPSNQPQHF; clone size: NA; J gene: TRBJ1-5; D gene: NA; V gene: TRBV19
CDR3 DNA: TGCGCCAGCAGCTGGGCAGGCATGAACACCGGGGAGCTGTTTTTT; CDR3 protein: CASSWAGMNTGELFF; clone size: NA; J gene: TRBJ2-2; D gene: NA; V gene: TRBV5-1
CDR3 DNA: TGTGCCAGCAGTGTCGGGCTACTAGCGGGAGGACGCACAGATACGCAGTATTTT; CDR3 protein: CASSVGLLAGGRTDTQYF; clone size: NA; J gene: TRBJ2-3; D gene: TRBD2; V gene: TRBV6-1
CDR3 DNA: TGTGCCAGCAGCTTTAGGTACTCTAGCGGGAACACCTACGAGCAGTACTTC; CDR3 protein: CASSFRYSSGNTYEQYF; clone size: NA; J gene: TRBJ2-7; D gene: TRBD2; V gene: TRBV7-2
CDR3 DNA: TGCAGCGCCCCAAAACAGGGGAACCAAGAGACCCAGTACTTC; CDR3 protein: CSAPKQGNQETQYF; clone size: NA; J gene: TRBJ2-5; D gene: TRBD1; V gene: TRBV29-1
CDR3 DNA: TGCAGCGTTGGGAAGGGAGGAACTTCCTACGAGCAGTACTTC; CDR3 protein: CSVGKGGTSYEQYF; clone size: NA; J gene: TRBJ2-7; D gene: NA; V gene: TRBV29-1
CDR3 DNA: TGTGCCAGCAGCTTAGAGGGGAGTCGGACTGAAGCTTTCTTT; CDR3 protein: CASSLEGSRTEAFF; clone size: once; J gene: TRBJ1-1; D gene: NA; V gene: TRBV11-2
CDR3 DNA: TGTGCCACCAGCAGAGATGGACAGAATTCACCCCTCCACTTT; CDR3 protein: CATSRDGQNSPLHF; clone size: NA; J gene: TRBJ1-6; D gene: NA; V gene: TRBV15
CDR3 DNA: TGTGCCAGCACCCTGGGGGGGGGTAGCAATCAGCCCCAGCATTTT; CDR3 protein: CASTLGGGSNQPQHF; clone size: NA; J gene: TRBJ1-5; D gene: NA; V gene: TRBV2
CDR3 DNA: TGTGCCAGCAGTTACCCCTCCAGAACGGGCTACGAGCAGTACTTC; CDR3 protein: CASSYPSRTGYEQYF; clone size: NA; J gene: TRBJ2-7; D gene: NA; V gene: TRBV6-2/TRBV6-3
CDR3 DNA: TGTGCCAGCAGCGTAGCCAGCGGGATTTGGTACGAGCAGTACTTC; CDR3 protein: CASSVASGIWYEQYF; clone size: once; J gene: TRBJ2-7; D gene: TRBD2; V gene: TRBV9
CDR3 DNA: TGTGCCACCAGAATCTCCCCTACAGGCGTGAACACTGAAGCTTTCTTT; CDR3 protein: CATRISPTGVNTEAFF; clone size: NA; J gene: TRBJ1-1; D gene: NA; V gene: TRBV19
CDR3 DNA: TGTGCCAGCTGCCGGGGGGGGACCAACTACGAGCAGTACTTC; CDR3 protein: CASCRGGTNYEQYF; clone size: NA; J gene: TRBJ2-7; D gene: TRBD2; V gene: TRBV7-2
CDR3 DNA: TGCGCCAGCAGCCAAGGATGGGGAGGGCCCTACGAGCAGTACTTC; CDR3 protein: CASSQGWGGPYEQYF; clone size: NA; J gene: TRBJ2-7; D gene: TRBD2; V gene: TRBV4-3
CDR3 DNA: TGTGCCAGCAGAGGCGGGAGGGGCACCCACGAGCAGTACTTC; CDR3 protein: CASRGGRGTHEQYF; clone size: once; J gene: TRBJ2-7; D gene: TRBD2; V gene: TRBV2
CDR3 DNA: TGTGCCAGCAGCCAAGAGGGACAGGGCGTGAGGAAACTGTTTTTT; CDR3 protein: CASSQEGQGVRKLFF; clone size: NA; J gene: TRBJ1-4; D gene: TRBD1; V gene: TRBV4-2
CDR3 DNA: TGTGCCAGCAGCCAAGATGGGCAAATCTCCTATAATTCACCCCTCCACTTT; CDR3 protein: CASSQDGQISYNSPLHF; clone size: once; J gene: TRBJ1-6; D gene: NA; V gene: TRBV3-1/TRBV3-2
CDR3 DNA: TGTGCCAGCACGAAGGGAACAGGGACACTTTACGAGCAGTACTTC; CDR3 protein: CASTKGTGTLYEQYF; clone size: NA; J gene: TRBJ2-7; D gene: NA; V gene: TRBV6-5
CDR3 DNA: TGTGCCAGCAGCCAACAGGGGGGCGAGCAGTACTTC; CDR3 protein: CASSQQGGEQYF; clone size: NA; J gene: TRBJ2-7; D gene: TRBD1; V gene: TRBV7-9
CDR3 DNA: TGTGCCAGCAGCCCGGGACAGGGAGCAGGGGCCAACGTCCTGACTTTC; CDR3 protein: CASSPGQGAGANVLTF; clone size: NA; J gene: TRBJ2-6; D gene: TRBD1; V gene: TRBV7-8
CDR3 DNA: TGTGCTAGTGGATCGGGACTAGCGGGACGCCCCTACGAGCAGTACTTC; CDR3 protein: CASGSGLAGRPYEQYF; clone size: NA; J gene: TRBJ2-7; D gene: TRBD2; V gene: TRBV12-5
CDR3 DNA: TGCGCCAGCAGCTTGACTAGCGGGACGTACAATGAGCAGTTCTTC; CDR3 protein: CASSLTSGTYNEQFF; clone size: NA; J gene: TRBJ2-1; D gene: TRBD2; V gene: TRBV5-1
CDR3 DNA: TGTGCCTGGAGGGAGACAGAGAACACTGAAGCTTTCTTT; CDR3 protein: CAWRETENTEAFF; clone size: NA; J gene: TRBJ1-1; D gene: NA; V gene: TRBV30
CDR3 DNA: TGCGCCAGCAGCCCCGGACTAGCGGGAGGCTACGAGCAGTACTTC; CDR3 protein: CASSPGLAGGYEQYF; clone size: once; J gene: TRBJ2-7; D gene: TRBD2; V gene: TRBV4-3
CDR3 DNA: TGCGCCAGCAGCCTGGAGGTTGACTATGGCTACACCTTC; CDR3 protein: CASSLEVDYGYTF; clone size: NA; J gene: TRBJ1-2; D gene: NA; V gene: TRBV4-3